This T cell receptor beta chain emerged from a study of blood T cell repertoires in COVID-19. Profiled with immunoSEQ multiplex PCR; TCRdb holds only in-frame clones, not every one. The table shows 100,000 to 150,000 clones, with roughly 80% occurring only once. This clone was seen a single time. Sample: peripheral blood. The TCR was taken from a woman between 45 and 65 years old with acute or convalescent COVID-19.

The CDR3: CASSEQGGYNSPLHF. For the CDR3, the DNA is TGTGCCAGCTCAGAACAGGGGGGTTATAATTCACCCCTCCACTTT. This chain joins TRBV18 and TRBJ1-6; TRBD1 agrees at 8 bases. V gave up 5 bases and J gave up 4 bases; unmatched junction bases: 4. This CDR3 is built from 15 residues. Per the germline V gene, CDR1 is KGHSH and CDR2 is LQKENI.